This T cell receptor beta chain was captured in a study of Graves' ophthalmopathy and Graves' hyperthyroidism. With 4 bases clipped from V and 5 bases from J, the junction kept 6 bases outside the gene matches. Germline assignment: CDR1 KGHDR and CDR2 SFDVKD. This CDR3 region has 16 residues. Notes on the study in general: Also, most clonotypes expanded in the thyroid above 0.001 frequency appeared in blood.

Only newly diagnosed hyperthyroidism patients aged 18 to 65, with under 2 months' duration, were enrolled. Pregnant or lactating patients and those with other autoimmune diseases or uncontrolled infections were excluded. RNA transcripts provided the template for amplifying TCR beta CDR3 regions. First-round RT-PCR employed HTBI primers, with a second-round multiplex PCR after it. TCRdb reprocessed the multiplex PCR reads with MiXCR, giving one entry per CDR3 protein. This table has around 590,000 distinct CDR3 sequences, about 35% appearing once. With regard to this clonotype: Its antigen is undetermined.

This receptor was obtained from an adult man with Graves' hyperthyroidism. The chain uses TRBV24-1 and TRBJ2-1, with 11 bases lining up with TRBD2. The sample comprised peripheral blood or thyroid tissue (not recorded which). CDR3 residues: CATSDRTSGSDNEQFF. Written as DNA, the CDR3 is TGTGCCACCAGTGACCGGACTAGCGGGTCAGACAATGAGCAGTTCTTC.